The text below deals with one T cell receptor beta chain. These data originate in a study of beta chain features in type 1 diabetes. Study-wide context: Sorted cells examined across all samples numbered 107,917,701.

Sorting with CD45RO/CCR7/CD25/CD127/CD95/CD27 yielded naive, central memory, regulatory and stem-like memory CD4+ cells. V was clipped by 4 bases and J by 6 bases, with 16 bases between them. Per germline, CDR1 MNHEY and CDR2 SMNVEV (reference sequence). The CDR3 has 15 residues. The investigators reverse transcribed all of the isolated RNA, so they sequenced expressed TCRB transcripts. Sequencing of naive, central memory and regulatory T cell samples gave an average of about 3.57 million reads. The table came from immunoSEQ multiplex PCR; TCRdb's copy has only in-frame clones and leaves some out. This table has about 230,000 clones, roughly 9.6% appearing once.

The sequenced sample was naive CD4+ T cells from blood. The sequence came from a woman in her late teens or twenties in good health. The J gene is TRBJ1-5, the V gene TRBV27, with D unclear. CDR3 loop: CASSSPSEPGQPQHF. The CDR3 coding sequence is TGTGCCAGCAGTTCACCGTCCGAGCCAGGTCAGCCCCAGCATTTT.